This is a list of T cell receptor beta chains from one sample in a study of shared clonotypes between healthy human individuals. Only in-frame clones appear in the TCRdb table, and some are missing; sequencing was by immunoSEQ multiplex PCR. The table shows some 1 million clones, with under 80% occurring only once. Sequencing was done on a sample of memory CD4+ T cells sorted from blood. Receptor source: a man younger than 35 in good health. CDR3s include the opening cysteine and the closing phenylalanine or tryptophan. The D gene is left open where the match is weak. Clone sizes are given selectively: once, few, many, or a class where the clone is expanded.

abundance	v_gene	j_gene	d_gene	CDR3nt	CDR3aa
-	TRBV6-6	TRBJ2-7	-	TGTGCCAGCAGTACTGGACCTGGTAGCTACGAGCAGTACTTC	CASSTGPGSYEQYF
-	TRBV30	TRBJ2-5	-	TGTGCCTTAGATTCGGGGTTCCAAGAGACCCAGTACTTC	CALDSGFQETQYF
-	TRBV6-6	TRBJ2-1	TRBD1	TGTGCCAGCAGCCCCCCGGGACAGGGGATAGGGAATGAGCAGTTCTTC	CASSPPGQGIGNEQFF
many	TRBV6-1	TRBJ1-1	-	TGTGCCAGCAGTGAAGGACAGCTTGGGGGCACTGAAGCTTTCTTT	CASSEGQLGGTEAFF
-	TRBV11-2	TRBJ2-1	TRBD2	TGTGCCAGCAGCTCGTCGGGACTAGCGGTTTACAATGAGCAGTTCTTC	CASSSSGLAVYNEQFF
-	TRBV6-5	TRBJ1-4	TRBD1	TGTGCCAGCAGTTACCGACGACAGGGAAATGAAAAACTGTTTTTT	CASSYRRQGNEKLFF
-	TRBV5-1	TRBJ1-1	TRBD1	TGCGCCAGCAGCTTGCTCCTACTCTCGACAGGGGTTCTCACTGAAGCTTTCTTT	CASSLLLLSTGVLTEAFF
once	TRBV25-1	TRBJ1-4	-	TGTGCCAGCAGATCAGAGACCGGCGGGGGAAAACTGTTTTTT	CASRSETGGGKLFF
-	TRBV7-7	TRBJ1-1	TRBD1	TGTGCTAGCAGTTCTTGGGACAGTTCTGAAGCTTTCTTT	CASSSWDSSEAFF
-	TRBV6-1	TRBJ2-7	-	TGTGCCAGCAGTGAAGGGGAATGGGGCCTCGGGTCCTACGAGCAGTACTTC	CASSEGEWGLGSYEQYF
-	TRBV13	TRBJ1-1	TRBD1	TGTGCCAGCAGCCTCAGACAGGGAACTGAAGCTTTCTTT	CASSLRQGTEAFF
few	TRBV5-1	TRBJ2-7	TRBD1	TGCGCCAGCAGCCGAGGGCAGCGTGGCGGGACAGGGGGGTACGAGCAGTACTTC	CASSRGQRGGTGGYEQYF